The entry that follows covers one TCR beta chain sequence. Its target is unknown. The entry originates in a study of cytomegalovirus exposure and HLA in healthy donors. Study findings and constraints: Data from an earlier analysis indicated that most TCR beta V segments were productive either about 87% or about 30% of the time. The study dropped some indistinguishable V segments, TRBV6-2 and TRBV6-3 among them. Apparent HLA restriction characterized most CMV-associated TCR beta chains in a later analysis. Rarity marked most TCR sequences, yet some public TCRs occurred in many donors.

This PCR relied on a set of 60 Vbeta primers and 13 Jbeta primers. Measured with immunoSEQ multiplex PCR; TCRdb has only the in-frame clones, and not every one. The sample lists more than 150,000 clones; 80% to 85% were seen once. V lost 4 bases to trimming and J lost 0 bases, with 16 bases between them. This CDR3 spans 16 amino acids. The germline V gene has CDR1 MNHNS and CDR2 SASEGT. This sequence originates from a woman aged 18-29 years in good health and CMV-seropositive. This sequence joins TRBV6-1 and TRBJ2-7, with D tentatively TRBD2 (6 bases). Sequenced sample: PBMCs. The CDR3 region is CASSVEGLVSSYEQYF. The CDR3 nucleotides read TGTGCCAGCAGTGTGGAGGGGTTGGTTAGCTCCTACGAGCAGTACTTC.